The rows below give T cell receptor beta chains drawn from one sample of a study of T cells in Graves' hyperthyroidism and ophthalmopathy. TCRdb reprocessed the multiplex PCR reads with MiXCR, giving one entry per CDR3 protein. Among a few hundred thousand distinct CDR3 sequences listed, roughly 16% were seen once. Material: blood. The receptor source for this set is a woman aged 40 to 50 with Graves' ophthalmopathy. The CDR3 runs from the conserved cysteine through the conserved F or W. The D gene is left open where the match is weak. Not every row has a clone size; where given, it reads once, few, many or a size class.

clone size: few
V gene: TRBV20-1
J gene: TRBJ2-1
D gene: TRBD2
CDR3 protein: CSAILGTSSNEQFF
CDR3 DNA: TGCAGTGCTATTCTGGGGACTAGCTCCAATGAGCAGTTCTTC

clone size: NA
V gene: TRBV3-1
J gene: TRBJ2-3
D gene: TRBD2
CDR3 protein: CASKPGLAELSTDTQYF
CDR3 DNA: TGTGCCAGCAAACCGGGACTAGCAGAGCTGAGCACAGATACGCAGTATTTT

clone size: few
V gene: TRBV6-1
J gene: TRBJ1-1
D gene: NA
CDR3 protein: CASCADINTEAFF
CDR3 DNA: TGTGCCAGCTGCGCAGATATTAACACTGAAGCTTTCTTT

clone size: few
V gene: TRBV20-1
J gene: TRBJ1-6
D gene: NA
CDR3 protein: CSARGGGLDNSPLHF
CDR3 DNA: TGCAGTGCTAGAGGAGGGGGGCTGGATAATTCACCCCTCCACTTT

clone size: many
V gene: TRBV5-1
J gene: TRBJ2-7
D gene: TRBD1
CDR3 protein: CASSLSPGGQYF
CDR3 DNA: TGCGCCAGCAGCTTGTCCCCAGGGGGGCAGTACTTC

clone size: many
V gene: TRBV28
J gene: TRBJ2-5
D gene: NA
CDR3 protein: CASSLVQQETQYF
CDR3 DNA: TGTGCCAGCAGTTTGGTTCAGCAAGAGACCCAGTACTTC

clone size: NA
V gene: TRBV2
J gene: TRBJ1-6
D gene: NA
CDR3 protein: CASKPRWTENSPLHF
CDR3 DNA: TGTGCCAGCAAACCGCGTTGGACGGAAAATTCACCCCTCCACTTT

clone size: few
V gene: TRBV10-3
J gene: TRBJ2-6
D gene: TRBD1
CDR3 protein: CAIRGPGTGVSGANVLTF
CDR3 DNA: TGTGCCATCAGAGGTCCCGGGACAGGCGTCTCTGGGGCCAACGTCCTGACTTTC

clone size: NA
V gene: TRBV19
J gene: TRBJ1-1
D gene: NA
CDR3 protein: CASSIAAGGSTEAFF
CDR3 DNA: TGTGCCAGTAGTATCGCGGCGGGAGGAAGCACTGAAGCTTTCTTT

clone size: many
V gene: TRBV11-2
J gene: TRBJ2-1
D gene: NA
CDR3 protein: CASRPTAGFAGSSHNEQFF
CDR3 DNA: TGTGCCAGCAGACCCACGGCGGGGTTTGCGGGGAGTAGTCACAATGAGCAGTTCTTC

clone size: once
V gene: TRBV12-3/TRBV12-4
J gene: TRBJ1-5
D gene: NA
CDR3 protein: CASSVRFSNQPQHF
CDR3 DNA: TGTGCCAGCAGTGTCAGATTTAGCAATCAGCCCCAGCATTTT

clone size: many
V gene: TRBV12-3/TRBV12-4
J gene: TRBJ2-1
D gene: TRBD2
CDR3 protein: CASTSSGGGPLYNEQFF
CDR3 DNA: TGTGCCAGCACCTCCTCCGGCGGGGGGCCTCTATACAATGAGCAGTTCTTC

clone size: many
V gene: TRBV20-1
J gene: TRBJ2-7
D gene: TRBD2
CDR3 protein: CSAHSRGEDYEQYF
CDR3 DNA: TGCAGTGCTCACTCACGGGGGGAGGACTACGAGCAGTACTTC

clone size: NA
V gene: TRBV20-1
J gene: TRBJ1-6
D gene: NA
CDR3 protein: CSARGVSEYSPLHF
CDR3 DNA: TGCAGTGCTAGAGGGGTGAGTGAGTATTCACCCCTCCACTTT

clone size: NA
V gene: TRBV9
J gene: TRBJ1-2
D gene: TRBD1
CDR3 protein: CASSVGDRNYGYTF
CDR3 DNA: TGTGCCAGCAGCGTAGGGGACAGAAACTATGGCTACACCTTC

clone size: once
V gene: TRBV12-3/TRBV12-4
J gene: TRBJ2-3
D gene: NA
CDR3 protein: CASRWPGGGTQYF
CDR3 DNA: TGTGCCAGCAGGTGGCCAGGGGGAGGTACGCAGTATTTT

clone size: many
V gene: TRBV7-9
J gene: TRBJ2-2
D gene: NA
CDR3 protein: CASSPGLYTGELFF
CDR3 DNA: TGTGCCAGCAGCCCAGGACTTTACACCGGGGAGCTGTTTTTT

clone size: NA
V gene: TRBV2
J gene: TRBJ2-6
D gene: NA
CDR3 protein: CTSHWGVGANVLTF
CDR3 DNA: TGTACCAGCCACTGGGGGGTTGGGGCCAACGTCCTGACTTTC

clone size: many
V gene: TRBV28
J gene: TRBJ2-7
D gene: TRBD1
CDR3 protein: CASHPTGEGTYEQYF
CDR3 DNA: TGTGCCAGCCATCCTACAGGGGAAGGGACCTACGAGCAGTACTTC

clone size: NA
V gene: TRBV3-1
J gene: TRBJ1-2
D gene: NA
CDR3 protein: CASSQDSGAYGYTF
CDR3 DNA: TGTGCCAGCAGCCAAGATTCCGGGGCCTATGGCTACACCTTC

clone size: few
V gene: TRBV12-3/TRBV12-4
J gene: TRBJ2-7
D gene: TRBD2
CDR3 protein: CASSLGTSGREEQYF
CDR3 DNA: TGTGCCAGCAGCTTAGGGACTAGCGGGAGGGAGGAGCAGTACTTC

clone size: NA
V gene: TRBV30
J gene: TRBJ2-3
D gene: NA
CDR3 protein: CAWTPVVARTQYF
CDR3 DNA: TGTGCCTGGACCCCGGTGGTAGCTCGTACGCAGTATTTT

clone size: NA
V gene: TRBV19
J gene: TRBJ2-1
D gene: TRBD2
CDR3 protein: CASRPGNSVGGGFF
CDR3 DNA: TGTGCCAGTAGGCCCGGGAACTCTGTCGGGGGGGGGTTCTTC

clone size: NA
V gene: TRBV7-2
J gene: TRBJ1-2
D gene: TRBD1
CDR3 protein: CASSRPDRGGGYTF
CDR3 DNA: TGTGCCAGCAGCAGGCCCGACAGGGGTGGTGGCTACACCTTC

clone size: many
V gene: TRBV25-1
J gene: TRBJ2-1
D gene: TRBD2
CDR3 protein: CASSESSSGNREQFF
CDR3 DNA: TGTGCCAGCAGTGAATCCTCTAGCGGGAATAGGGAGCAGTTCTTC

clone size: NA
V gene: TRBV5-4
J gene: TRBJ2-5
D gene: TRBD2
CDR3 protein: CASSYGLAGQETQYF
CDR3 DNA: TGTGCCAGCAGCTACGGACTAGCGGGGCAAGAGACCCAGTACTTC

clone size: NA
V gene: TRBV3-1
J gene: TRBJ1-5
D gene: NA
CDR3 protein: CASSQGGIRQPQHF
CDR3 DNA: TGTGCCAGCAGCCAAGGGGGTATCCGTCAGCCCCAGCATTTT

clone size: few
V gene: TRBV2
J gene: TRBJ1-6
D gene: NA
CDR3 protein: CASREGTYNSPLHF
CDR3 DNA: TGTGCCAGCAGAGAGGGAACCTATAATTCACCCCTCCACTTT

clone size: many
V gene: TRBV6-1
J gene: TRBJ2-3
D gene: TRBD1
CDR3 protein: CASRRQGGPDTQYF
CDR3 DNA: TGTGCCAGCAGGAGACAGGGGGGGCCAGATACGCAGTATTTT